The next 14 T cell receptor beta chains were all read from a single sample in a study of CD8 T cells in ankylosing spondylitis. These TCRs' antigens remain unknown. Overall study results and limits: Typical of ankylosing spondylitis blood, it appeared, was a TCR beta motif of roughly eight highly homologous variants.

TCRdb used MiXCR to reprocess the 5' RACE reads, holding one entry per CDR3 protein. The sample holds 700,000 to 1,000,000 distinct CDR3 sequences, roughly 10% seen once. Sample: blood, either unsorted or a sorted T cell fraction (not recorded which). Receptors were obtained from a male donor with ankylosing spondylitis.

This clonotype was counted ten times or more. The V and J genes are TRBV20-1 and TRBJ2-1; 9 nucleotides line up with TRBD1. This CDR3 contains 14 residues. Germline values: CDR1 DFQATT, CDR2 SNEGSKA (reference sequence). V shed 4 bases, J shed 4 bases, and the junction held 5 bases outside the gene matches. CDR3 in amino acids: CSATDRGDYNEQFF. CDR3 sequence (DNA): TGCAGTGCTACGGACAGGGGAGATTACAATGAGCAGTTCTTC.

The chain couples TRBV20-1 to TRBJ2-7; D is perhaps TRBD1 or TRBD2 (5 bases each). This CDR3 contains 13 residues. Trimming took 4 bases from V and 0 from J, leaving 10 bases between them. CDR1 DFQATT and CDR2 SNEGSKA come from the germline V gene (reference sequence). CDR3 nucleotide sequence: TGCAGTGCTAACCGGGACGGCTCCTACGAGCAGTACTTC. It specifies CSANRDGSYEQYF.

This clonotype was found many times. The gene calls are TRBV29-1 and TRBJ2-1; TRBD2 matches 13 bases. Germline V gene lookup returns CDR1 SQVTM and CDR2 ANQGSEA. V shed 3 bases, J shed 10 bases, and the junction held 3 bases outside the gene matches. The CDR3 is 13 amino acids. The CDR3 DNA is TGCAGCGTTGACCGGACTAGCGGGAGCGAGCAGTTCTTC. Protein product: CSVDRTSGSEQFF.

The sample holds one count of this clonotype. The chain links TRBV4-1 to TRBJ2-1, with 7 bases aligning to TRBD2. The CDR3 covers 16 residues. The junction had 7 bases not matched to a gene; V was cut back by 3 bases and J by 2 bases. The germline gives CDR1 MGHRA, CDR2 YSYEKL. In DNA, the CDR3 is TGCGCCAGCAGCCAGTTTAGCGGGCCACCCTACAATGAGCAGTTCTTC. It specifies CASSQFSGPPYNEQFF.

The chain combines TRBV4-3 with TRBJ2-1; maybe TRBD2 (6 bases). The length of the CDR3 is 16 residues. Germline CDR1 LGHNA, CDR2 YSLEER. V was shortened by 1 base and J by 3 bases, with 13 bases between the two germline ends. The CDR3 coding sequence is TGCGCCAGCAGCCAAGGTCCGGGAGTTTACTACAATGAGCAGTTCTTC. This codes for CASSQGPGVYYNEQFF.

This clonotype appeared a few times. The rearrangement uses TRBV7-9 and TRBJ2-6; the D gene could be TRBD1 or TRBD2 (5 bases each). The CDR3 is 16 residues long. Germline V gene lookup returns CDR1 SEHNR and CDR2 FQNEAQ (reference sequence). V was cut by 0 bases and J by 2 bases, with 8 bases left in between. DNA for the CDR3: TGTGCCAGCAGCTTAGCAAGAGGGGCTGGGGCCAACGTCCTGACTTTC. Amino acids: CASSLARGAGANVLTF.

J is TRBJ1-1 and V is TRBV6-5, with TRBD1 as a possible D gene (6 bases). V shed 2 bases and J shed 7 bases, with 8 bases lying between them. This CDR3 is 12 amino acids long. Germline lookup yields CDR1 MNHEY and CDR2 SVGAGI. In DNA, the CDR3 is TGTGCCAGCAGTTACGTACAGGGTGAAGCTTTCTTT. Amino acids: CASSYVQGEAFF.

The chain combines TRBV30 with TRBJ2-3; D is unclear. The V end was cut by 0 bases, the J end by 2 bases, with 6 bases between. The germline V gene encodes CDR1 GTSNPN and CDR2 SVGIG (reference sequence). The CDR3 spans 13 residues. For the CDR3, the DNA is TGTGCCTGGAGTGTAAGGCCCACAGATACGCAGTATTTT. Residues: CAWSVRPTDTQYF.

The V gene is TRBV7-2, the J gene TRBJ2-1; D could derive from TRBD1 or TRBD2 (7 bases each). Germline CDR1 is SGHTA and CDR2 is FQGNSA. V shed 5 bases and J shed 6 bases, with 23 bases lying between them. The CDR3 extends over 17 amino acids. CDR3 residues: CASSLQIETGRANEQFF. The CDR3 region has the DNA TGTGCCAGCAGCCTCCAAATCGAGACAGGGAGGGCCAATGAGCAGTTCTTC. The full variable domain, its missing parts supplied by reference TRBV7-2 and TRBJ2-1, is GAGVSQSPSNKVTEKGKDVELRCDPISGHTALYWYRQSLGQGLEFLIYFQGNSAPDKSGLPSDRFSAERTGGSVSTLTIQRTQQEDSAVYLCASSLQIETGRANEQFFGPGTRLTVL.

This clonotype was picked up a small number of times. This chain joins TRBV15 and TRBJ2-5; 13 positions agree with TRBD2. Germline-derived CDR1 and CDR2 are LNHNV and YYDKDF (reference sequence). J gave up 2 bases and V 4 bases, and 10 bases lay outside the gene matches. The CDR3 has 18 residues. The CDR3 sequence: CATSKPGLAGVGQETQYF. CDR3 nucleotides: TGTGCCACCAGCAAACCCGGACTAGCGGGGGTCGGGCAAGAGACCCAGTACTTC.

V and J are TRBV5-4 and TRBJ2-6; D is unclear. V shed 3 bases and J shed 4 bases, with 8 bases lying between them. CDR1 is SGHNT, CDR2 YYREEE, per germline (reference sequence). The CDR3 is 14 amino acids. For the CDR3, the DNA is TGTGCCAGCAGCTCCCCCAACGGGGCCAACGTCCTGACTTTC. It specifies CASSSPNGANVLTF.

This chain links TRBV5-1 with TRBJ1-6; D is unresolved. The CDR3 extends over 14 amino acids. The V end was cut by 1 base, the J end by 11 bases, with 13 bases between. Germline lookup yields CDR1 SGHRS and CDR2 YFSETQ. CDR3 sequence (DNA): TGCGCCAGCAGCTTGACGGCAGAGGCTACACCCCTCCACTTT. Residues: CASSLTAEATPLHF.

The chain uses TRBV20-1 and TRBJ1-5; weak D call: TRBD1 (5 bases). V lost 6 bases and J 0 bases, leaving 12 bases between the germline ends. The CDR3 covers 14 residues. The V gene's germline CDR1 is DFQATT and CDR2 SNEGSKA (reference sequence). CDR3 protein: CSAVDIYSNQPQHF. In DNA form, the CDR3 reads TGCAGTGCCGTGGACATATATAGCAATCAGCCCCAGCATTTT.

This clonotype turned up a few times. The J gene is TRBJ1-4, the V gene TRBV4-1; D gene uncertain. CDR1 and CDR2 (germline): MGHRA, YSYEKL. This CDR3 is 14 amino acids long. Trimming shortened V by 1 base and J by 0 bases, and 3 bases separated the two germline ends. In DNA, the CDR3 is TGCGCCAGCAGCCAAGGGACAACTAATGAAAAACTGTTTTTT. This codes for CASSQGTTNEKLFF.